The rows below give T cell receptor beta chains drawn from one sample of a study of T cells in Graves' hyperthyroidism and ophthalmopathy. Each CDR3 protein is one row after TCRdb ran MiXCR on the multiplex PCR reads. The sample holds around 300,000 distinct CDR3 sequences, about 20% seen once. Sequencing was carried out using blood. All receptors derive from a young man with Graves' ophthalmopathy. Each CDR3 is given with its conserved first and last residue. The D gene is left open where the match is weak. The size field is filled for only some rows; it gives once, few, many or a size class.

size	V	D	J	CDR3	DNA
once	TRBV4-1	-	TRBJ2-5	CASSQQDRRIYF	TGCGCCAGCAGCCAACAAGACAGACGTATTTACTTC
few	TRBV11-3	-	TRBJ1-3	CASSPQDSSGNTIYF	TGTGCCAGCAGTCCCCAGGACAGCTCCGGAAACACCATATATTTT
many	TRBV9	TRBD2	TRBJ2-7	CASSPSGGPYEQYF	TGTGCCAGCAGCCCTAGCGGGGGACCCTACGAGCAGTACTTC
-	TRBV19	TRBD1	TRBJ2-1	CASSALGQGGHEQFF	TGTGCCAGTAGTGCCCTCGGACAGGGTGGGCATGAGCAGTTCTTC
-	TRBV9	-	TRBJ1-3	CASSVGAASAGNTIYF	TGTGCCAGCAGCGTAGGTGCGGCGTCCGCTGGAAACACCATATATTTT
many	TRBV11-2	TRBD2	TRBJ2-1	CASSPGLAGVHEQFF	TGTGCCAGCAGCCCGGGACTAGCGGGAGTTCATGAGCAGTTCTTC
few	TRBV20-1	-	TRBJ2-5	CSARYSFSQETQYF	TGCAGTGCTAGATATTCATTCTCTCAAGAGACCCAGTACTTC
-	TRBV24-1	-	TRBJ1-5	CATSEADGNQPQHF	TGTGCCACCAGTGAGGCAGACGGCAATCAGCCCCAGCATTTT
few	TRBV14	-	TRBJ1-3	CASSQDWPDSGNTIYF	TGTGCCAGCAGCCAAGATTGGCCGGACTCTGGAAACACCATATATTTT
many	TRBV11-3	TRBD2	TRBJ2-7	CASSPQVSGRGIYEQYF	TGTGCCAGCAGCCCCCAGGTTAGCGGGAGGGGTATCTACGAGCAGTACTTC
few	TRBV2	-	TRBJ2-7	CASRSDSYEQYF	TGTGCCAGCAGGAGTGATTCCTACGAGCAGTACTTC
-	TRBV20-1	TRBD2	TRBJ2-3	CSATGTSGRARTDTQYF	TGCAGTGCTACCGGGACTAGCGGGAGGGCTAGGACAGATACGCAGTATTTT
few	TRBV5-1	-	TRBJ2-7	CASSLVGTGTYEQYF	TGCGCCAGCAGCTTGGTGGGGACCGGGACCTACGAGCAGTACTTC
-	TRBV14	-	TRBJ2-2	CASSRNGLNTGELFF	TGTGCCAGCAGCCGCAACGGACTCAACACCGGGGAGCTGTTTTTT
-	TRBV29-1	-	TRBJ2-1	CSVGESSYNEQFF	TGCAGCGTTGGCGAAAGCTCCTACAATGAGCAGTTCTTC
many	TRBV10-3	TRBD1	TRBJ1-1	CAISDRTGNTEAFF	TGTGCCATCAGTGACAGGACAGGGAACACTGAAGCTTTCTTT
many	TRBV27	-	TRBJ2-7	CASSLKGVHYEQYF	TGTGCCAGCAGTTTGAAGGGAGTTCACTACGAGCAGTACTTC
many	TRBV11-2	-	TRBJ2-3	CASSSGLVLTDTQYF	TGTGCCAGCAGCTCGGGACTCGTACTCACAGATACGCAGTATTTT
many	TRBV13	TRBD2	TRBJ2-1	CASSLLAGVYNEQFF	TGTGCCAGCAGCCTCCTAGCGGGAGTATACAATGAGCAGTTCTTC
-	TRBV12-3/TRBV12-4	TRBD1	TRBJ1-5	CASSPDRVDNQPQHF	TGTGCCAGCAGTCCAGACAGGGTCGACAATCAGCCCCAGCATTTT
few	TRBV29-1	-	TRBJ1-1	CSVDRPPNTEAFF	TGCAGCGTTGACCGGCCGCCGAACACTGAAGCTTTCTTT
many	TRBV5-5	TRBD2	TRBJ2-1	CASSGGTSGYNEQFF	TGTGCCAGCAGCGGCGGGACTAGCGGCTACAATGAGCAGTTCTTC
many	TRBV3-1	-	TRBJ1-5	CASSQDRVEPQHF	TGTGCCAGCAGCCAAGACAGGGTAGAGCCCCAGCATTTT
few	TRBV27	-	TRBJ1-5	CASNLRGGSGNQPQHF	TGTGCCAGCAACCTCCGAGGGGGTTCGGGCAATCAGCCCCAGCATTTT
few	TRBV7-8	-	TRBJ1-1	CASSQAGQGLGAFF	TGTGCCAGCAGTCAAGCTGGGCAGGGCCTGGGAGCTTTCTTT
-	TRBV20-1	-	TRBJ2-5	CSATREGLETQYF	TGCAGTGCTACGCGGGAAGGGTTGGAGACCCAGTACTTC
few	TRBV18	-	TRBJ2-4	CASSPPTGKNIQYF	TGTGCCAGCTCACCACCGACGGGGAAAAACATTCAGTACTTC
-	TRBV7-9	-	TRBJ1-1	CASSLELENTEAFF	TGTGCCAGCAGCTTAGAACTGGAGAACACTGAAGCTTTCTTT
few	TRBV20-1	TRBD1	TRBJ1-4	CSASTGDSEKLFF	TGCAGTGCTAGCACAGGGGATTCTGAAAAACTGTTTTTT
-	TRBV6-5	TRBD1	TRBJ1-6	CASSYGGQTNSPLHF	TGTGCCAGCAGTTACGGGGGACAGACCAATTCACCCCTCCACTTT
-	TRBV7-8	TRBD1	TRBJ2-7	CASSPPTGSVYEQYF	TGTGCCAGCAGCCCGCCGACAGGGAGTGTGTACGAGCAGTACTTC
many	TRBV6-1	TRBD2	TRBJ2-3	CASSERERGHTDTQYF	TGTGCCAGCAGTGAAAGGGAGCGGGGCCACACAGATACGCAGTATTTT
few	TRBV19	-	TRBJ2-6	CASSIGARPSGANVLTF	TGTGCCAGTAGTATAGGGGCGCGCCCATCTGGGGCCAACGTCCTGACTTTC
few	TRBV11-3	-	TRBJ2-3	CASSSYRSLSTQYF	TGTGCCAGCAGCTCATACCGCTCTCTTTCTACGCAGTATTTT
-	TRBV20-1	-	TRBJ1-1	CSARDRPDTEAFF	TGCAGTGCTAGAGATCGGCCCGACACTGAAGCTTTCTTT
-	TRBV20-1	-	TRBJ1-3	CSALGISGNTIYF	TGCAGTGCTCTGGGGATCTCTGGAAACACCATATATTTT
-	TRBV7-9	TRBD1	TRBJ1-1	CASSPRGLGEAFF	TGTGCCAGCAGCCCCAGGGGGTTGGGTGAAGCTTTCTTT
many	TRBV28	-	TRBJ1-5	CASSYTAGISEPQHF	TGTGCCAGCAGTTATACGGCCGGGATTAGTGAGCCCCAGCATTTT
many	TRBV20-1	TRBD1	TRBJ1-1	CSARDRGTGAEAFF	TGCAGTGCTAGAGATCGAGGGACAGGCGCTGAAGCTTTCTTT
-	TRBV7-3	TRBD1	TRBJ1-1	CASSSGDRGSEAFF	TGTGCCAGCAGCTCAGGGGACAGGGGGTCTGAAGCTTTCTTT
-	TRBV12-3/TRBV12-4	-	TRBJ1-3	CASIIQGAGNTIYF	TGTGCCAGCATTATACAGGGAGCTGGAAACACCATATATTTT
-	TRBV19	-	TRBJ1-5	CASSIDHRNQPQHF	TGTGCCAGTAGTATAGATCACCGGAATCAGCCCCAGCATTTT
few	TRBV7-2	TRBD2	TRBJ2-7	CASSISGNSHEQYF	TGTGCCAGCAGCATAAGCGGGAACTCCCACGAGCAGTACTTC
few	TRBV7-2	-	TRBJ2-2	CASSPGGPRTGELFF	TGTGCCAGCAGCCCCGGAGGGCCTCGGACCGGGGAGCTGTTTTTT
-	TRBV27	-	TRBJ1-2	CASRRVSDYYGYTF	TGTGCCAGCCGACGCGTCTCTGACTACTATGGCTACACCTTC
many	TRBV7-9	TRBD1	TRBJ2-3	CASRPGQVDTQYF	TGTGCCAGCAGACCAGGACAGGTAGATACGCAGTATTTT
-	TRBV19	TRBD2	TRBJ2-1	CASSTGTSGNEQFF	TGTGCCAGTAGTACAGGGACTAGCGGCAATGAGCAGTTCTTC
-	TRBV18	-	TRBJ1-1	CASSPSLGGEAFF	TGTGCCAGCTCACCTTCTCTGGGGGGGGAAGCTTTCTTT
-	TRBV5-1	-	TRBJ2-7	CASVGHTVSYEQYF	TGTGCCAGCGTCGGACACACTGTCTCCTACGAGCAGTACTTC
many	TRBV5-1	TRBD1	TRBJ2-2	CASSSRTGFGGELFF	TGCGCCAGCAGCTCAAGGACAGGGTTCGGCGGGGAGCTGTTTTTT
few	TRBV20-1	-	TRBJ2-7	CSAILQGYEQYF	TGCAGTGCTATCCTACAGGGATACGAGCAGTACTTC
-	TRBV28	TRBD2	TRBJ2-1	CASSESIGTSVYNEQFF	TGCGCCAGCAGTGAGTCGATTGGGACTAGCGTCTACAATGAGCAGTTCTTC
many	TRBV12-3/TRBV12-4	-	TRBJ2-2	CASTFSRTGELFF	TGTGCCAGCACCTTTTCGAGGACCGGGGAGCTGTTTTTT
-	TRBV11-2	-	TRBJ2-1	CASSPQPREQFF	TGTGCCAGCAGCCCTCAGCCTCGTGAGCAGTTCTTC